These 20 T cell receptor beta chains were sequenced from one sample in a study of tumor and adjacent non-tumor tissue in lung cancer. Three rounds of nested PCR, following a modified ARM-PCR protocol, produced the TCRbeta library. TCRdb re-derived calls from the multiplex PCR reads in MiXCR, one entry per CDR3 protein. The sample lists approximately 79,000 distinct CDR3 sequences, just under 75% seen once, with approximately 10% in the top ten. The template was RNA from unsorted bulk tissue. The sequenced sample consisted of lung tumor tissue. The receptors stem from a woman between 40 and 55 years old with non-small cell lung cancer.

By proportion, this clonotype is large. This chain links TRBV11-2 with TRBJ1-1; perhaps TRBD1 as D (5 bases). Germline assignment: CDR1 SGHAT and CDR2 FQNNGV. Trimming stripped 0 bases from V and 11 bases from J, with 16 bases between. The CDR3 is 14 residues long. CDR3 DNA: TGTGCCAGCAGCTTAGACGGGCGGGGCTGGGGGGCTTTCTTT. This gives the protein CASSLDGRGWGAFF.

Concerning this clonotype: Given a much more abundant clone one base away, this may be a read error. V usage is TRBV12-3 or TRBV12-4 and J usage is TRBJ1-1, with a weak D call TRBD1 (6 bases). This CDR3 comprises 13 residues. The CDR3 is CVSSGGQNTEAFF. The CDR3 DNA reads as TGTGTCAGCAGTGGGGGACAGAACACTGAAGCTTTCTTT.

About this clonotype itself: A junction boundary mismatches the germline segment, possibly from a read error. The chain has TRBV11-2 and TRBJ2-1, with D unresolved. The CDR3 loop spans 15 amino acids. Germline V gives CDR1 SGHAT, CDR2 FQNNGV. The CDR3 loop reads CVSSPGIGSYNERFF. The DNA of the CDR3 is TGTGTCAGCAGCCCTGGCATAGGCTCCTACAATGAGCGGTTCTTC.

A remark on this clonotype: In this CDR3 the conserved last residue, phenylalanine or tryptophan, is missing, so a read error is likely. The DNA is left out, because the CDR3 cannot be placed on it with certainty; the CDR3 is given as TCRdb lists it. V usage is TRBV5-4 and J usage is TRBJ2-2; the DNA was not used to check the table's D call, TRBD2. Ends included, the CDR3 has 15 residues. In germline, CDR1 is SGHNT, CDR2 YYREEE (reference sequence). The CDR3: CASSLGGSVTGELSS.

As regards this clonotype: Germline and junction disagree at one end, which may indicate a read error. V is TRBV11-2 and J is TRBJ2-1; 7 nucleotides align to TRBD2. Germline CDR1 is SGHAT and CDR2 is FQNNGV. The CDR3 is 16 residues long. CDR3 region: CASRLGPLARHNEQFF. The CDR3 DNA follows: TGTGCCAGCAGATTAGGGCCACTAGCGAGGCACAATGAGCAGTTCTTC.

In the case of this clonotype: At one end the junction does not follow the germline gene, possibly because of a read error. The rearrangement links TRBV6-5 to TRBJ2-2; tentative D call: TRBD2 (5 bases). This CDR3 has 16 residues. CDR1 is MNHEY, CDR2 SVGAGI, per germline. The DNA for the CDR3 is TGTGCCAGCAGTCCTGAAACAGTACGACATTCCGGGGAGCTGTCTTTT. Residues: CASSPETVRHSGELSF.

CDR3 region: CACSSSQALNTIYF. The DNA for the CDR3 is TGTGCTTGCAGCTCATCGCAGGCATTAAACACCATATATTTT. The chain is built from TRBV11-2 and TRBJ1-3, with unresolved D. CDR1 is SGHAT, CDR2 FQNNGV, per germline. The CDR3 covers 14 residues.

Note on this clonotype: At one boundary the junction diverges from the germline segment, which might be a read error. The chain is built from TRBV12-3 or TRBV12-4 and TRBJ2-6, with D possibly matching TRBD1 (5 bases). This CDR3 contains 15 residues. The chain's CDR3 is CASSFSLPGANALTF. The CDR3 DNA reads TGTGCCAGCAGTTTCAGTCTCCCTGGGGCCAACGCCCTGACTTTC.

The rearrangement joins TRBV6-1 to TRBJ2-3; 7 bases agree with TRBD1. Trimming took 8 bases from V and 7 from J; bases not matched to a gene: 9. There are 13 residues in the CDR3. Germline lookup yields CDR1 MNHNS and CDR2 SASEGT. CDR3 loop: CASEGTETNTQYF. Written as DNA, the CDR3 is TGTGCCAGCGAAGGGACAGAGACAAATACGCAGTATTTT.

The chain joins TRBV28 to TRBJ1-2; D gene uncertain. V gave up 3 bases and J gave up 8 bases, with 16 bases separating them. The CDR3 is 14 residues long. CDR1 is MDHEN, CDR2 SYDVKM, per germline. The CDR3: CASSFPRTPGGYTF. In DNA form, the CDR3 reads TGTGCCAGCAGTTTCCCCAGGACCCCGGGAGGCTACACCTTC.

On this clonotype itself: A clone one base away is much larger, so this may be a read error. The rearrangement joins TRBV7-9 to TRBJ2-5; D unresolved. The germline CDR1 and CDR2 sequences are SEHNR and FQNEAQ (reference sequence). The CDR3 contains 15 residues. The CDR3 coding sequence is TGTGCCAGCAGCCCGACCTTAGGCAGAGAAGAGACCCACTACTTC. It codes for CASSPTLGREETHYF.

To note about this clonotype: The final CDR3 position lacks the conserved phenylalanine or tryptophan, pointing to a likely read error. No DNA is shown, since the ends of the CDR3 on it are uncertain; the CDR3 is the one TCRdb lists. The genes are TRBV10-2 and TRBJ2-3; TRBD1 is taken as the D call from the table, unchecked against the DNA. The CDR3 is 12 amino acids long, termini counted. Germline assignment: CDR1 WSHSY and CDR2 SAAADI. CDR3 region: CASSVGKDTRYL.

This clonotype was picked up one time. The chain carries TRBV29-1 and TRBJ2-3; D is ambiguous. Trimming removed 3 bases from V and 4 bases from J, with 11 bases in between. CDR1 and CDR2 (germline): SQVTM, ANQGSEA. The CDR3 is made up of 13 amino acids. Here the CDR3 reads CSVDVPPADTQYF. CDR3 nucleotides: TGCAGCGTTGACGTCCCCCCAGCAGATACGCAGTATTTT.

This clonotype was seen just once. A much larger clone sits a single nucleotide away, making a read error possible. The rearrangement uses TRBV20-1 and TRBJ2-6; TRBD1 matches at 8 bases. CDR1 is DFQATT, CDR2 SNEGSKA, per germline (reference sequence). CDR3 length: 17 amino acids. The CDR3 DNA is TGCACTGCTGGAAAGACAGGGGTAAACTCTGGGGCCAACGTCCTGACTTTC. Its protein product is CTAGKTGVNSGANVLTF.

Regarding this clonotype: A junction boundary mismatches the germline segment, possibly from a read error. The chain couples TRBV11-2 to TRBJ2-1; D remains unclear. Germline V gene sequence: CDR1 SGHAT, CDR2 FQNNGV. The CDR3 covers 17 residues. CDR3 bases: TGTGCCAGCAGCTCCCGTTGGTGGGCCAATACCGACAATGAGCAGCTTTTC. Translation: CASSSRWWANTDNEQLF. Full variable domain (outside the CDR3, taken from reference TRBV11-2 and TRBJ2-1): EAGVAQSPRYKIIEKRQSVAFWCNPISGHATLYWYQQILGQGPKLLIQFQNNGVVDDSQLPKDRFSAERLKGVDSTLKIQPAKLEDSAVYLCASSSRWWANTDNEQLFGPGTRLTVL.

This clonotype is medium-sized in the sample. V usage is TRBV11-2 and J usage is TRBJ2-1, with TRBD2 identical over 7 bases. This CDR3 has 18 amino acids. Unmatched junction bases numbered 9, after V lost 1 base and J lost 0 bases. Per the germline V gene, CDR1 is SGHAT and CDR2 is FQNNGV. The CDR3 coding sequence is TGTGCCAGCAGCTTAGGGAGGCGGGGGTATTCCTCCTACAATGAGCAGTTCTTC. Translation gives CASSLGRRGYSSYNEQFF.

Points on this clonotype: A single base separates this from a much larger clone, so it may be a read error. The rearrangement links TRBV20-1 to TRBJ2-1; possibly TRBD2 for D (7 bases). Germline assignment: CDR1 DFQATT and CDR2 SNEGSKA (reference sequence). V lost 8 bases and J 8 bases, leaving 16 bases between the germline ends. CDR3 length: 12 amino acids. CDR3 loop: CSPEGGDYEQFF. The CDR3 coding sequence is TGCAGTCCCGAGGGGGGGGACTATGAGCAGTTCTTC.

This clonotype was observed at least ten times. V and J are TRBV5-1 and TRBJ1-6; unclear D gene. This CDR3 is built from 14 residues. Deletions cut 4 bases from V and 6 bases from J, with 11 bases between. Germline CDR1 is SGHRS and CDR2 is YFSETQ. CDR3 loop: CASSKDGFNSPLHF. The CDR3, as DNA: TGCGCCAGCAGCAAAGACGGTTTTAATTCACCCCTCCACTTT. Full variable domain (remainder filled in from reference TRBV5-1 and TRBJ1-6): KAGVTQTPRYLIKTRGQQVTLSCSPISGHRSVSWYQQTPGQGLQFLFEYFSETQRNKGNFPGRFSGRQFSNSRSEMNVSTLELGDSALYLCASSKDGFNSPLHFGNGTRLTVT.

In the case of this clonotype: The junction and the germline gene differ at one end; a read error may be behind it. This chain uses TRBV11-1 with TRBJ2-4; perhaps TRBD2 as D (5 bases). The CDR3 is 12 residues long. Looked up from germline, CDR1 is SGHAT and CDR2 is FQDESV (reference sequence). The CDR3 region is CASSPVRGGMHF. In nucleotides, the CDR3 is TGTGCAAGCTCACCAGTCCGGGGTGGAATGCACTTC.

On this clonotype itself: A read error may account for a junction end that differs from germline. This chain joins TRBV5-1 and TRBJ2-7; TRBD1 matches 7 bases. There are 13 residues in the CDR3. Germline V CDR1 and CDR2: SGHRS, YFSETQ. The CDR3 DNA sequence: TGCGCCAGAAGCTGGGACAGCTCCTACGAGCAGTACTTC. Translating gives CARSWDSSYEQYF.